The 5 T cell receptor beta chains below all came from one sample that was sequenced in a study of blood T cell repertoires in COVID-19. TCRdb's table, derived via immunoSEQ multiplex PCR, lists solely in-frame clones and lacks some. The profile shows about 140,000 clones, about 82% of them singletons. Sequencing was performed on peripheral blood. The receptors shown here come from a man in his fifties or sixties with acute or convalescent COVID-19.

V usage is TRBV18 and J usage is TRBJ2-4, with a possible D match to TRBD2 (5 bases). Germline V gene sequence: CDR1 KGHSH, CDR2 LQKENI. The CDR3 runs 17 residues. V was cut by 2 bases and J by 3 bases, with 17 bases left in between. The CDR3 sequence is CASSPATSGELKNIQYF. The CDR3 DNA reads TGTGCCAGCTCACCAGCAACGTCCGGGGAGCTCAAAAACATTCAGTACTTC.

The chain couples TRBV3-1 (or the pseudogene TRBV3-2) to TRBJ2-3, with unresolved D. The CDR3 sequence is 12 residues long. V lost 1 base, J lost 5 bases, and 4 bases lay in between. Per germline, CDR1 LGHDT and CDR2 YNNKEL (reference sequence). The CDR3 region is CASSQAGDTQYF. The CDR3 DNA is TGTGCCAGCAGCCAAGCGGGAGATACGCAGTATTTT.

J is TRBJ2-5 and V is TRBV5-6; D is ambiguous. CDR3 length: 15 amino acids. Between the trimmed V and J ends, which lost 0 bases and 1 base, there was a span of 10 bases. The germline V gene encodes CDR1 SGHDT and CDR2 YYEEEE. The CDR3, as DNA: TGTGCCAGCAGCTTGGTTACTCTTAGCCAAGAGACCCAGTACTTC. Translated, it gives CASSLVTLSQETQYF.

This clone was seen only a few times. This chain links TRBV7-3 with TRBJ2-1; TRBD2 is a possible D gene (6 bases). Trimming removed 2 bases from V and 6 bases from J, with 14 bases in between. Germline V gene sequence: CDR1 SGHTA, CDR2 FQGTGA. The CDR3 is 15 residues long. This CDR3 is CASSLLTSQLNEQFF. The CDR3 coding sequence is TGTGCCAGCAGCTTACTCACTAGCCAACTCAATGAGCAGTTCTTC.

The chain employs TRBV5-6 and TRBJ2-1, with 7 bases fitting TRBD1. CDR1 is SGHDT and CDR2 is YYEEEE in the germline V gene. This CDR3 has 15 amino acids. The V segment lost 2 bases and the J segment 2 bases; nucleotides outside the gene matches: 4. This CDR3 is CASSLDRDPYNEQFF. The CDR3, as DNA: TGTGCCAGCAGCTTAGACAGGGATCCCTACAATGAGCAGTTCTTC. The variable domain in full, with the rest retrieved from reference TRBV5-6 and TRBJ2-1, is DAGVTQSPTHLIKTRGQQVTLRCSPKSGHDTVSWYQQALGQGPQFIFQYYEEEERQRGNFPDRFSGHQFPNYSSELNVNALLLGDSALYLCASSLDRDPYNEQFFGPGTRLTVL.